A selection of T cell receptor beta chains follows, all from one sample in a study of blood T cell repertoires in COVID-19. Sequencing was performed with immunoSEQ multiplex PCR; in TCRdb, only in-frame clones are kept and a portion is missing. Of fewer than 65,000 clones in the sample, around 87% were seen once. Source material: peripheral blood. The receptor source for this set is a man aged 55 to 70 with acute or convalescent COVID-19. Each CDR3 is given with its conserved first and last residue. D genes are given only for firm matches. Expanded clones are given a class, and other clones once, few, many or no size at all.

size	V	D	J	DNA	CDR3
-	TRBV12-2	-	TRBJ2-1	TGTGCAAGTCGCTTAGTAGGGACTAGCGGGGGACGTACAGGGTCCTACAATGAGCAGTTCTTC	CASRLVGTSGGRTGSYNEQFF
-	TRBV15	TRBD1	TRBJ1-3	TGTGCCATAGAGGACAGGGGGCTTGGAAACACCATATATTTT	CAIEDRGLGNTIYF
-	TRBV25-1	TRBD1	TRBJ2-5	TGTGCCAGCAGCGGGACAGCTGAACGAGAGACCCAGTACTTC	CASSGTAERETQYF
-	TRBV30	-	TRBJ2-1	TGTGCCTGGAGTGATACAAGCTCCTACAATGAGCAGTTCTTC	CAWSDTSSYNEQFF
-	TRBV2	TRBD1	TRBJ2-7	TGTGCCAGCAGCGAGAGGGACAGGGTTAACGAGCAGTACTTC	CASSERDRVNEQYF
-	TRBV27	TRBD2	TRBJ2-1	TGTGCCAGCAGTTTTTACGGACTAGCGGGTGATTACAATGAGCAGTTCTTC	CASSFYGLAGDYNEQFF
-	TRBV11-2	-	TRBJ1-2	TGTGCCAGCAGAGGCAGGGGCTATGGCTACACCTTC	CASRGRGYGYTF
few	TRBV19	-	TRBJ1-5	TGTGCCAGTAGTATGAACGGTGATCAGCCCCAGCATTTT	CASSMNGDQPQHF
-	TRBV12-3/TRBV12-4	TRBD1	TRBJ1-1	TGTGCCAGCAAACAGGGGGCTGAAGCTTTCTTT	CASKQGAEAFF
-	TRBV13	-	TRBJ2-7	TGTGCCAGCAGCTCCCACAGGAGTGGCGAGCAGTACTTC	CASSSHRSGEQYF
once	TRBV10-3	-	TRBJ2-2	TGTGCCATCACCACAAGGGGGGGGGCCGCGAACACCGGGGAGCTGTTTTTT	CAITTRGGAANTGELFF
-	TRBV3-1/TRBV3-2	-	TRBJ1-2	TGTGCCAGCAGCCTTTTCGGGGTCGGCTACACCTTC	CASSLFGVGYTF
few	TRBV4-3	-	TRBJ1-1	TGCGCCAGCAGCCAAGATGCGGGGAACACTGAAGCTTTCTTT	CASSQDAGNTEAFF
once	TRBV6-5	TRBD1	TRBJ1-4	TGTGCCAGCAGCCGCGGGACAGGAATTAATGAAAAACTGTTTTTT	CASSRGTGINEKLFF
-	TRBV4-3	-	TRBJ1-1	TGCGCCAGCAGCCAAGGCAGGGAGGACACTGAAGCTTTCTTT	CASSQGREDTEAFF
-	TRBV4-3	TRBD1	TRBJ1-2	TGCGCCAGCAGCCAAGATATATATGACAGGGGAGGCTACACCTTC	CASSQDIYDRGGYTF
once	TRBV29-1	TRBD1	TRBJ2-7	TGCAGCTTCATGAAGGACAGGATGGGCGAGCAGTACTTC	CSFMKDRMGEQYF
-	TRBV6-2/TRBV6-3	-	TRBJ2-3	TGTGCCAGCCGTAACTTGGAGGCAGGATGGAGCACAGATACGCAGTATTTT	CASRNLEAGWSTDTQYF
few	TRBV6-2/TRBV6-3	-	TRBJ2-5	TGTGCCAGCAGTTATGAGGGAGAGACCCAGTACTTC	CASSYEGETQYF
-	TRBV25-1	-	TRBJ1-1	TGTGCCAGCAGTGAAGTTATGACTCCGACGCGCACTGAAGCTTTCTTT	CASSEVMTPTRTEAFF
-	TRBV28	TRBD2	TRBJ2-3	TGTGCCAGCTCTAATGCGGGGGGGGCTTTAGGTACGCAGTATTTT	CASSNAGGALGTQYF
-	TRBV4-2	TRBD1	TRBJ2-3	TGTGCCAGCAGCCGCACGACAGGGTGGGGAGATACGCAGTATTTT	CASSRTTGWGDTQYF
-	TRBV11-2	TRBD1	TRBJ1-1	TGTGCCAGCAGCACCCAGACAGGGGACACTGAAGCTTTCTTT	CASSTQTGDTEAFF
-	TRBV6-5	-	TRBJ2-3	TGTGCCAGCAGTTACTCGGACTTGGTGGATACGCAGTATTTT	CASSYSDLVDTQYF
-	TRBV28	-	TRBJ1-5	TGTGCCAGCAGTTTGGCAGGGCGAAATCAGCCCCAGCATTTT	CASSLAGRNQPQHF
-	TRBV9	TRBD1	TRBJ1-3	TGTGCCAGCAGCGTAGTAGGACAGGGGGTCGGAAACACCATATATTTT	CASSVVGQGVGNTIYF
-	TRBV5-4	-	TRBJ1-2	TGTGCCAGCAGCCCCGGAGGCGCCCCCCAATACGGCTACACCTTC	CASSPGGAPQYGYTF
-	TRBV7-6	TRBD1	TRBJ2-7	TGTGCCAGCAGCTTTAGGACAGGGGGGGACCACGAGCAGTACTTC	CASSFRTGGDHEQYF
-	TRBV3-1/TRBV3-2	-	TRBJ2-2	TGTGCCAGCAGCCAAGCCCAGCGTGGTACCGGGGAGCTGTTTTTT	CASSQAQRGTGELFF
-	TRBV3-1/TRBV3-2	-	TRBJ2-1	TGTGCCAGCAGCCAAGAATGGCAGGGGGGTGTCTCCTACAATGAGCAGTTCTTC	CASSQEWQGGVSYNEQFF
-	TRBV6-5	-	TRBJ1-2	TGTGCCAGCAATGCAGGGTCGCAGGAGTATGGCTACACCTTC	CASNAGSQEYGYTF
-	TRBV5-1	-	TRBJ2-2	TGCGCCAGCAGCTTGGAAGGGGCGAAGAACACCGGGGAGCTGTTTTTT	CASSLEGAKNTGELFF
-	TRBV6-5	-	TRBJ1-4	TGTGCCACCGCGGGGGGTATAGATGAAAAACTGTTTTTT	CATAGGIDEKLFF
few	TRBV30	TRBD2	TRBJ2-7	TGTGCCTCGACGCGGGGGGGCCTCTACGAGCAGTACTTC	CASTRGGLYEQYF
few	TRBV4-2	-	TRBJ1-5	TGTGCCAGCAGCAGCGCGTCTAGCAATCAGCCCCAGCATTTT	CASSSASSNQPQHF
-	TRBV6-5	-	TRBJ1-1	TGTGCCAGCAGTTACCTCGACAGAAGGAACACTGAAGCTTTCTTT	CASSYLDRRNTEAFF
-	TRBV18	-	TRBJ1-2	TGTGCCAGCTCACCAGACGGAGCCTATGGCTACACCTTC	CASSPDGAYGYTF
once	TRBV19	-	TRBJ1-5	TGTGCCAGTAGTATAAGGGCGGGTGGTGAGCCCCAGCATTTT	CASSIRAGGEPQHF
-	TRBV9	-	TRBJ2-1	TGTGCCAGCAGCATCTACAGTGAGCAGTTCTTC	CASSIYSEQFF
-	TRBV29-1	-	TRBJ2-2	TGCAGCGCACAATCCCCGGGGTACACCGGGGAGCTGTTTTTT	CSAQSPGYTGELFF
-	TRBV15	-	TRBJ2-1	TGTGCCACCAGCAGAGATCCTACAGGAGCGAGCTCCTACAATGAGCAGTTCTTC	CATSRDPTGASSYNEQFF
-	TRBV30	-	TRBJ1-1	TGTGCACATGACAGGAGCGCTGAAGCTTTCTTT	CAHDRSAEAFF
-	TRBV3-1/TRBV3-2	-	TRBJ2-5	TGTGCCAGCACCCAGGGGGGGGCCGAGACCCAGTACTTC	CASTQGGAETQYF
-	TRBV15	-	TRBJ1-1	TGTGCCACCAGCAGAGATCTCGGGGAAGCTTTCTTT	CATSRDLGEAFF
-	TRBV16	-	TRBJ1-1	TGTGCCAGCAGCCAGGGGAGGGGGACTGAAGCTTTCTTT	CASSQGRGTEAFF
-	TRBV14	-	TRBJ1-6	TGTGCCAGCAGCCAAGAAGGTGTGGGGAGGGGAAGTTTTGGGTCACCCCTCCACTTT	CASSQEGVGRGSFGSPLHF
-	TRBV5-6	TRBD1	TRBJ1-1	TGTGCCAGCAGCTTGAATCTGGGCCGCGCGGGACAGCCCTACACTGAAGCTTTCTTT	CASSLNLGRAGQPYTEAFF
once	TRBV5-6	-	TRBJ1-5	TGTGCCAGCAGCTTGGGAGTTAATAGCAATCAGCCCCAGCATTTT	CASSLGVNSNQPQHF
-	TRBV6-5	TRBD1	TRBJ1-2	TGTGCCAGCAGGAGCGGGACAGGGACCTATGGCTACACCTTC	CASRSGTGTYGYTF